This T cell receptor beta chain came from a study of low-dose radiotherapy and immunotherapy resistance in tumors. Study at large: Cohort 2 received 1 Gy per fraction every two weeks, totaling 13 Gy over 26 weeks. Each patient was administered nivolumab intravenously at 240 mg, which was a flat dose, every two weeks, along with intravenous ipilimumab at 1 mg/kg every six weeks.

Covering alpha and beta chains, TRAV- and TRBV-specific primers were used for the first-strand cDNA. It was with a constant-region primer and a V-primer adapter that TCRs were amplified over approximately 20 PCR cycles. One entry per CDR3 protein, called by TCRdb with MiXCR from the reads. In the table there are some 100,000 distinct CDR3 sequences, about a fifth of which are singletons. The time point here: after trial treatment. Noted treatment: LDRT plus nivolumab, ipilimumab, low-dose cyclophosphamide and aspirin (RACIN trial). The donors, trial participants, received nivolumab, ipilimumab, aspirin, low-dose cyclophosphamide and low-dose radiotherapy. Enrollment required an advanced solid tumor negative for tumor-infiltrating lymphocytes. Trimming stripped 4 bases from V and 4 bases from J, with 14 bases between. This CDR3 contains 13 residues. Germline lookup yields CDR1 SQVTM and CDR2 ANQGSEA.

The sample holds many counts of this clonotype. This clonotype was obtained from a male donor with prostate cancer. The V call is TRBV29-1, the J call TRBJ2-7, with D possibly matching TRBD1 (6 bases). The specimen was PBMCs, collected after low-dose radiotherapy plus immunotherapy. CDR3 in amino acids: CSVGFGTPYEQYF. The CDR3 region has the DNA TGCAGCGTTGGCTTCGGGACACCGTACGAGCAGTACTTC.